Shown below are 4 T cell receptor beta chains from a single sample sequenced in a study of blood T cell repertoires in COVID-19. Sequenced by immunoSEQ multiplex PCR; TCRdb stores in-frame clones only, minus some. This table holds 350,000 or so clones, more than 70% found once. Specimen: peripheral blood. All receptors come from a woman between 25 and 40 years old with COVID-19, enrolled during active disease.

The genes are TRBV24-1 and TRBJ1-2; D is ambiguous. Germline CDR1 is KGHDR and CDR2 is SFDVKD. Trimming stripped 4 bases from V and 4 bases from J, with 12 bases between. This CDR3 spans 14 amino acids. In DNA, the CDR3 is TGTGCCACCAGTGACCGAGGTAGTAGCTATGGCTACACCTTC. It codes for CATSDRGSSYGYTF.

This CDR3 is CASSFTGTGGHSPLHF. The CDR3 DNA reads TGTGCCAGCAGCTTCACCGGGACAGGGGGGCATTCACCCCTCCACTTT. This chain links TRBV5-5 with TRBJ1-6; 11 bases align to TRBD1. V was pared by 2 bases and J by 8 bases, with 6 bases of the junction left unmatched. CDR1 and CDR2 from the germline V gene are SGHKS and YYEKEE (reference sequence). The CDR3 covers 16 residues.

This clone was observed a handful of times. The rearrangement joins TRBV6-2 or TRBV6-3 to TRBJ2-3; D possibly corresponds to TRBD1 (5 bases). With 6 bases removed from V and 8 bases from J, the gap between germline ends came to 12 bases. This CDR3 is built from 12 residues. Germline V gives CDR1 MNHEY, CDR2 SVGEGT. DNA for the CDR3: TGTGCCAGCAGCACACCCCAGGGTACGCAGTATTTT. It codes for CASSTPQGTQYF.

This rearrangement joins TRBV30 to TRBJ2-7; 13 nucleotides line up with TRBD2. The CDR3 totals 15 residues. Looked up from germline, CDR1 is GTSNPN and CDR2 is SVGIG (reference sequence). V was clipped by 2 bases and J by 2 bases; unmatched bases: 3. CDR3: CAWSFGTSGAYEQYF. CDR3 coding DNA: TGTGCCTGGAGTTTCGGGACTAGCGGGGCCTACGAGCAGTACTTC. The variable domain in full, completed from reference TRBV30 and TRBJ2-7, reads SQTIHQWPATLVQPVGSPLSLECTVEGTSNPNLYWYRQAAGRGLQLLFYSVGIGQISSEVPQNLSASRPQDRQFILSSKKLLLSDSGFYLCAWSFGTSGAYEQYFGPGTRLTVT.